Listed below are T cell receptor beta chains from one sample, sequenced in a study of PD-1 blockade in classical Hodgkin lymphoma. Profiled with immunoSEQ multiplex PCR; TCRdb holds only in-frame clones, not every one. Of 25,000 to 30,000 clones listed, over 60% are singletons. Sequences were derived from CD4+ T cells from blood, sampled at baseline. The receptor source for this set is a human donor with classical Hodgkin lymphoma. The CDR3 runs from the conserved cysteine through the conserved F or W. Each record gives: D gene, V gene, clone size, J gene, CDR3 DNA, CDR3 protein. A D gene is named only where the DNA matches it firmly. Where a row states a size, it is once, few, many or the class of an expanded clone; other rows omit it.

.	TRBV19	.	TRBJ1-1	TGTGCCAGTAGATGGTCGGCGAACAGGGACACGTGGGGAGCTTTCTTT	CASRWSANRDTWGAFF
.	TRBV6-6	.	TRBJ1-2	TGTGCCAGCACCTCCGGACAGCCCTTTGGTGGCTACACCTTC	CASTSGQPFGGYTF
.	TRBV9	.	TRBJ2-3	TGTGCCAGCAGCGTAGTAGCGGGCACAGATACGCAGTATTTT	CASSVVAGTDTQYF
TRBD2	TRBV29-1	.	TRBJ2-3	TGCAGCGTTGGGGAGGGTAAGGGGACGGGCACAGATACGCAGTATTTT	CSVGEGKGTGTDTQYF
TRBD2	TRBV19	.	TRBJ2-1	TGTGCCAGTAGTTCCGGACTAGCGGGGGAGAACTACAATGAGCAGTTCTTC	CASSSGLAGENYNEQFF
.	TRBV7-8	.	TRBJ2-7	TGTGCCAGCAGCTTGGATCGGGCCGGATTCTACGAGCAGTACTTC	CASSLDRAGFYEQYF
.	TRBV19	.	TRBJ2-2	TGTGCCAGTAGTATCCGAACCGGGGAGCTGTTTTTT	CASSIRTGELFF
TRBD2	TRBV18	.	TRBJ2-1	TGTGCCAGCTCGGGCGGGGGGGCTGAAAATGAGCAGTTCTTC	CASSGGGAENEQFF
.	TRBV10-3	.	TRBJ1-2	TGTGCCATCAGCGACACCTACTATGGCTACACCTTC	CAISDTYYGYTF
.	TRBV7-2	.	TRBJ1-1	TGTGCCAGCAGCTTAGCCCAAAACACTGAAGCTTTCTTT	CASSLAQNTEAFF
.	TRBV18	once	TRBJ1-2	TGTGCCAGCTCAGCCGGACAAGGGGATGGGGGCTACACCTTC	CASSAGQGDGGYTF
.	TRBV30	.	TRBJ1-4	TGTGCCTGGAGCCTAGACAGGAATAATGAAAAACTGTTTTTT	CAWSLDRNNEKLFF
.	TRBV27	.	TRBJ1-4	TGTGCCAGCAGTTTCCAGTGGGGGACTAATGAAAAACTGTTTTTT	CASSFQWGTNEKLFF
.	TRBV7-2	.	TRBJ1-2	TGTGCCAGCAGCTTAACCCCTTCAGTTAACTATGGCTACACCTTC	CASSLTPSVNYGYTF
.	TRBV18	.	TRBJ2-7	TGTGCCAGCTCACCAGCTGGGGGGCCCATCTACGAGCAGTACTTC	CASSPAGGPIYEQYF
.	TRBV5-1	.	TRBJ1-2	TGCGCCAGCAGCTGGTTACAGGGTTCTAACTATGGCTACACCTTC	CASSWLQGSNYGYTF
.	TRBV30	.	TRBJ1-2	TGTGCCTGGAGTGTATCTGGGTATGGCTACACCTTC	CAWSVSGYGYTF
.	TRBV6-6	.	TRBJ1-2	TGTGCCAGCAGGGGACCGAACTATGGCTACACCTTC	CASRGPNYGYTF
.	TRBV6-1	.	TRBJ1-5	TGTGCCAGCATTCGGACACCCTATAGCAATCAGCCCCAGCATTTT	CASIRTPYSNQPQHF
.	TRBV5-6	.	TRBJ2-7	TGTGCCAGCAGCTTGGGGGTGGAGGCCTCCTACGAGCAGTACTTC	CASSLGVEASYEQYF
.	TRBV9	.	TRBJ2-3	TGTGCCAGCAGCTCAGCAGATACGCAGTATTTT	CASSSADTQYF
.	TRBV2	.	TRBJ2-2	TGTGCCAGCAGTGCGGCAGGGACGCACACCGGGGAGCTGTTTTTT	CASSAAGTHTGELFF
.	TRBV18	.	TRBJ2-3	TGTGCCAGCTCACCACTAAGCAACACAGATACGCAGTATTTT	CASSPLSNTDTQYF
.	TRBV7-6	.	TRBJ2-2	TGTGCCAGCAGCTTAGTCCCATGGGACACCGGGGAGCTGTTTTTT	CASSLVPWDTGELFF
TRBD1	TRBV19	.	TRBJ2-7	TGTGCCAGTGAAAGGAGACAGGGGGCTTCCTACGAGCAGTACTTC	CASERRQGASYEQYF
.	TRBV28	.	TRBJ2-5	TGTGCCAGCAGTCACGCAGGGGGGGAGACCCAGTACTTC	CASSHAGGETQYF
TRBD2	TRBV11-1	.	TRBJ2-3	TGTGCCAGCAGCTTAGAAGCGGGGCTTGGGGCAGATACGCAGTATTTT	CASSLEAGLGADTQYF
.	TRBV30	few	TRBJ1-1	TGTGCCTGGAGCGCTCTGGAGTGGGGGAGGACTGAAGCTTTCTTT	CAWSALEWGRTEAFF
.	TRBV5-5	once	TRBJ2-3	TGTGCCAGCAGCTTGGTAGGGGAAGGGTTCCAACCGTATTTT	CASSLVGEGFQPYF
TRBD2	TRBV5-1	.	TRBJ2-5	TGCGCCAGCAGCCCTCGCCGACTAGCGGGGGGTCCGTTCACAGAGACCCAGTACTTC	CASSPRRLAGGPFTETQYF
.	TRBV11-2	.	TRBJ2-3	TGTGCCAGCAGCTTAGGGGTGGCAGATACGCAGTATTTT	CASSLGVADTQYF
.	TRBV7-8	.	TRBJ2-5	TGTGCCAGCAGCTTAGATGAGACCCAGTACTTC	CASSLDETQYF
.	TRBV9	.	TRBJ1-1	TGTGCCAGCAGCGTAGGGGGGGCAAACACTGAAGCTTTCTTT	CASSVGGANTEAFF
TRBD1	TRBV13	.	TRBJ2-2	TGTGCCAGCAGCTTAGAGGCAGGGGGAAACACCGGGGAGCTGTTTTTT	CASSLEAGGNTGELFF
TRBD1	TRBV6-6	.	TRBJ1-2	TGTGCCAGCAGTTACGGGACAGGTCTCGGTAACTATGGCTACACCTTC	CASSYGTGLGNYGYTF
.	TRBV30	.	TRBJ2-1	TGTGCCTGGAGTGTAAGAGGTCTAGATTCCCACAATGAGCAGTTCTTC	CAWSVRGLDSHNEQFF
TRBD1	TRBV14	.	TRBJ1-2	TGTGCCAGCAGCCAAATATCAGCAGGGGGTGGCTACACCTTC	CASSQISAGGGYTF
TRBD2	TRBV19	.	TRBJ2-3	TGTGCCAGTAGTATAGCGGGGGGATTCACAGATACGCAGTATTTT	CASSIAGGFTDTQYF
TRBD1	TRBV7-8	.	TRBJ1-1	TGTGCCAGCAGCTTCGACAGGGGGCTAGGCACTGAAGCTTTCTTT	CASSFDRGLGTEAFF
TRBD1	TRBV5-1	once	TRBJ2-2	TGCGCCAGCAGCGCTCAGGGGGACAACACCGGGGAGCTGTTTTTT	CASSAQGDNTGELFF
.	TRBV21-1	.	TRBJ1-4	TGTGCCAGCAGCAAAGTCGCCGAAAAACTGTTTTTT	CASSKVAEKLFF
TRBD1	TRBV18	.	TRBJ2-7	TGTGCCAGCTCACCATCACAGGGGACCTACGAGCAGTACTTC	CASSPSQGTYEQYF
TRBD1	TRBV27	.	TRBJ2-4	TGTGCCAGCAGTTTACAGGGGGATTTGTTAAACATTCAGTACTTC	CASSLQGDLLNIQYF
.	TRBV7-2	.	TRBJ1-5	TGTGCCAGCAGCTTAGGGCCCTTCAGGGACTGGGGGCCCCAGCATTTT	CASSLGPFRDWGPQHF
TRBD2	TRBV6-1	.	TRBJ2-1	TGTGCCAGCAGTCTAGCGGGGGACTCTAATGAGCAGTTCTTC	CASSLAGDSNEQFF
.	TRBV7-9	.	TRBJ1-6	TGTGCCAGCAGCTCCCCCCCGGGGCAGATTTATAATTCACCCCTCCACTTT	CASSSPPGQIYNSPLHF
.	TRBV14	few	TRBJ2-4	TGTGCCAGCAGCCAGTCGGACGCCAAAAACATTCAGTACTTC	CASSQSDAKNIQYF
.	TRBV7-9	once	TRBJ2-1	TGTGCCAGCAGCTTGCCACTAGTGGGCTCCTACAATGAGCAGTTCTTC	CASSLPLVGSYNEQFF
TRBD1	TRBV6-5	few	TRBJ1-5	TGTGCCAGTATGAGGGGGCGCGATCAGCCCCAGCATTTT	CASMRGRDQPQHF
TRBD2	TRBV7-2	.	TRBJ2-2	TGTGCCAGCAGCCCCTCGACTAGCTCGTGGGAGCTGTTTTTT	CASSPSTSSWELFF
.	TRBV18	.	TRBJ1-1	TGTGCCAGCTCACCACGGGATAGTCCCGCTGAAGCTTTCTTT	CASSPRDSPAEAFF
.	TRBV9	.	TRBJ2-7	TGTGCCAGCAGCATGTCCGGGACCCGGCAGACCTACGAGCAGTACTTC	CASSMSGTRQTYEQYF
TRBD2	TRBV29-1	.	TRBJ2-1	TGCAGCGTTGAACCTGGGACTAGTAGGGGGTCCTACAATGAGCAGTTCTTC	CSVEPGTSRGSYNEQFF
.	TRBV30	.	TRBJ1-6	TGTGCCTGGAGGATGTTGCAGGGAACATCACCCCTCCACTTT	CAWRMLQGTSPLHF
.	TRBV18	.	TRBJ2-3	TGTGCCAGCTCACCGGGGCTCGGAAACACAGATACGCAGTATTTT	CASSPGLGNTDTQYF